This TCR beta chain was identified in a study of CD8+ T cells in alopecia areata. Background on the study: Treated patients were dosed with oral tofacitinib, taking 5 to 10 mg twice daily.

CDR1 and CDR2 from the germline V gene are MNHEY and SVGAGI. The germline V and J ends were trimmed by 5 bases and 1 base, with 12 bases remaining between them. The CDR3 spans 15 residues. With regard to this clone: Its antigen is as yet unknown.

Treatment noted: oral pan-JAK inhibitor, 5-10 mg twice daily. Alopecia areata patients provided lesional scalp punch biopsies and peripheral blood, both collected for the study. Extracted RNA was reverse transcribed into cDNA, the sequencing template. Here immunoSEQ multiplex PCR was the method, and the copy in TCRdb shows in-frame clones only, minus some. The table records some 200,000 clones, about 57% of them present only once. Overall study results and limits: Especially in alopecia totalis/universalis, lesional scalp showed greater clonality than normal scalp did.

This chain joins TRBV6-5 and TRBJ1-5; D is perhaps TRBD1 (5 bases). The clonotype originates from a human donor with alopecia areata. The sample in question was CD4+ T cells sorted from blood, obtained at week 4, from a patient treated with tofacitinib. CDR3 sequence: CASSTLGQSNQPQHF. CDR3 bases: TGTGCCAGCAGTACTCTGGGGCAGAGCAATCAGCCCCAGCATTTT.